One sample yielded the 24 T cell receptor beta chains listed below, sequenced in a study of CDR3 diversity in severe acne. TCRdb redid the calling of the PCR reads with MiXCR, one entry per CDR3 protein. The sample lists approximately 90,000 distinct CDR3 sequences; 45% to 50% were seen once. Material: blood. Source of these receptors: a male donor in good health, serving as a control.

On this clonotype itself: The conserved phenylalanine or tryptophan normally closing the CDR3 is absent here, so this likely arose from a read error. The rearrangement joins TRBV27 to TRBJ1-1, with D unclear. The germline V gene encodes CDR1 MNHEY and CDR2 SMNVEV (reference sequence). V gave up 5 bases and J gave up 1 base, with 8 bases separating them. CDR3 length: 13 amino acids. The CDR3 sequence: CASSRVGNTEAFL. CDR3 nucleotide sequence: TGTGCCAGCAGTCGGGTGGGGAACACTGAAGCTTTCCTT.

V and J are TRBV18 and TRBJ2-7; 7 nucleotides match TRBD1. This CDR3 comprises 17 residues. CDR1 and CDR2 from the germline V gene are KGHSH and LQKENI. Trimming at V came to 3 bases and at J to 7 bases, leaving 18 bases not matched to a gene. CDR3 sequence: CASSPYIDRDSVWEQYF. CDR3 bases: TGTGCCAGCTCACCGTACATCGACCGGGACAGTGTTTGGGAGCAGTACTTC.

This clonotype was counted ten times or more. The J gene is TRBJ2-2, the V gene TRBV10-1, with TRBD1 matching 7 bases. The V and J ends lost 10 bases and 4 bases, in that order; junction bases with no gene match: 15. Germline V gene lookup returns CDR1 WNHNN and CDR2 SYGVQD (reference sequence). CDR3 length equals 16 residues. DNA for the CDR3: TGCGCCACCTCCTCCTCTCTCAGGGGGTTCACCGGGGAGCTGTTTTTT. Amino acids: CATSSSLRGFTGELFF.

In this sample, this clonotype is medium-sized. The V gene is TRBV19, the J gene TRBJ2-7; no clear D gene. The CDR3 length is 15 residues. Germline V gene data show CDR1 as LNHDA and CDR2 as SQIVND (reference sequence). Trimming removed 1 base from V and 2 bases from J, with 12 bases in between. The CDR3 is CASSIGADMTYEQYF. In DNA, the CDR3 is TGTGCCAGTAGTATAGGGGCCGACATGACCTACGAGCAGTACTTC. The full variable domain, its missing parts supplied by reference TRBV19 and TRBJ2-7, is DGGITQSPKYLFRKEGQNVTLSCEQNLNHDAMYWYRQDPGQGLRLIYYSQIVNDFQKGDIAEGYSVSREKKESFPLTVTSAQKNPTAFYLCASSIGADMTYEQYFGPGTRLTVT.

This clonotype has ten or more counts. This chain connects TRBV12-3 or TRBV12-4 to TRBJ2-7; 10 bases align to TRBD1. The CDR3 consists of 15 residues. Unmatched junction bases numbered 6, after V lost 5 bases and J lost 2 bases. The CDR3 DNA reads TGTGCCAGCAGTCCGGGGACAGGGGCGACCTACGAGCAGTACTTC. It codes for CASSPGTGATYEQYF.

Regarding this clonotype: A much larger clone differs by one base, so this may be a read error. The chain joins TRBV5-6 to TRBJ1-1; maybe TRBD1 (6 bases). The CDR3 spans 13 residues. CDR1 is SGHDT and CDR2 is YYEEEE in the germline V gene. CDR3 in DNA: TGTGCCGGCAGCTTAGGGGGGTCCGCTGAAGCTTTCTTT. It specifies CAGSLGGSAEAFF.

This clonotype turned up a few times. The V gene is TRBV5-1, the J gene TRBJ2-7, with 11 bases matching TRBD2. CDR1 is SGHRS, CDR2 YFSETQ, per germline. This CDR3 has 15 amino acids. Germline trimming cut 4 bases from V and 5 bases from J; bases unmatched to any gene: 8. CDR3 nucleotides: TGCGCCAGCAGCGCTACTAGCGGGAGTCCCCACGAGCAGTACTTC. This encodes CASSATSGSPHEQYF.

The chain combines TRBV15 with TRBJ1-5; D gene unclear. Germline V gene lookup returns CDR1 LNHNV and CDR2 YYDKDF (reference sequence). Trimming removed 1 base from V and 2 bases from J, with 9 bases in between. CDR3 length equals 15 residues. This CDR3 is CATSRGPGGNQPQHF. The CDR3 bases are TGTGCCACCAGCAGAGGCCCGGGAGGCAATCAGCCCCAGCATTTT.

There are many counts of this clonotype. The chain employs TRBV2 and TRBJ2-3; 12 bases line up with TRBD2. Germline CDR1 reads SNHLY; CDR2 reads FYNNEI. The CDR3 sequence is 16 residues long. Trimming cost V 5 bases and J 3 bases; bases outside gene matches: 6. CDR3 in DNA: TGTGCCAGCAGTTGGACTAGCGGGATGGGGACAGATACGCAGTATTTT. Encoded protein: CASSWTSGMGTDTQYF.

This clonotype was counted a few times. This rearrangement joins TRBV29-1 to TRBJ1-2; D not resolved. V lost 4 bases and J 4 bases, leaving 16 bases between the germline ends. The length of the CDR3 is 14 residues. Germline V lookup: CDR1 SQVTM, CDR2 ANQGSEA. CDR3 nucleotide sequence: TGCAGCGTTGGTAGACAACAGCCGGGCTATGGCTACACCTTC. Its protein is CSVGRQQPGYGYTF.

This clonotype rates as medium-sized. The rearrangement links TRBV20-1 to TRBJ2-7; 11 bases align to TRBD1. This CDR3 spans 12 amino acids. The germline CDR1 and CDR2 sequences are DFQATT and SNEGSKA (reference sequence). Unmatched junction bases numbered 3, after V lost 6 bases and J lost 5 bases. In nucleotides, the CDR3 is TGCAGTGCAAGGGACAGGGGGGACGAGCAGTACTTC. This translates into CSARDRGDEQYF.

The V and J genes are TRBV11-3 and TRBJ2-6; D unresolved. Between the trimmed V and J ends, which lost 3 bases and 2 bases, there was a span of 17 bases. Germline V gives CDR1 SGHNT, CDR2 YENEEA. The CDR3 contains 18 residues. The CDR3 region has the DNA TGTGCCAGCAGCTTGGGTTCTGTTTCTCTGGCTGGGGCCAACGTCCTGACTTTC. Translating gives CASSLGSVSLAGANVLTF.

The V and J genes are TRBV2 and TRBJ1-2; 11 nucleotides agree with TRBD1. The CDR3 is made up of 15 amino acids. J was trimmed by 4 bases and V by 6 bases; bases with no gene match: 7. From germline, CDR1 is SNHLY and CDR2 FYNNEI. CDR3 DNA sequence: TGTGCCAGCAGCCAGGACAGGGGGCGAGGCTATGGCTACACCTTC. It yields the protein CASSQDRGRGYGYTF.

This chain uses TRBV19 with TRBJ1-3; no definite D call. Germline V gives CDR1 LNHDA, CDR2 SQIVND (reference sequence). The V gene lost 2 bases and the J gene lost 4 bases, with 3 bases spanning the gap. The CDR3 contains 12 residues. The CDR3 sequence: CASSIRGNTIYF. The CDR3 nucleotides are TGTGCCAGTAGTATAAGAGGAAACACCATATATTTT.

This clonotype was detected ten times or more. J is TRBJ2-7 and V is TRBV25-1; D is unclear. Germline loops: CDR1 MGHDK, CDR2 SYGVNS. The CDR3 loop spans 10 amino acids. V was shortened by 8 bases and J by 5 bases, with 7 bases between the two germline ends. CDR3 residues: CASPRDEQYF. DNA of the CDR3: TGTGCCAGCCCCCGCGACGAGCAGTACTTC.

This clonotype was seen at least ten times. The V and J genes are TRBV11-2 and TRBJ1-2; D ambiguous. Per germline, CDR1 SGHAT and CDR2 FQNNGV. The length of the CDR3 is 12 residues. Deletions cut 6 bases from V and 8 bases from J, with 13 bases between. For the CDR3, the DNA is TGTGCCAGCAGTCCTGGACCGGTGGGCTACACCTTC. Its translation is CASSPGPVGYTF.

This clonotype was recorded many times. The chain employs TRBV6-5 and TRBJ1-1; perhaps TRBD1 as D (5 bases). V dropped 5 bases and J dropped 5 bases, with 27 bases sitting between them. Per the germline V gene, CDR1 is MNHEY and CDR2 is SVGAGI. The CDR3 sequence is 18 residues long. The CDR3 is CASSPLQVLGSEGTEAFF. Written as DNA, the CDR3 is TGTGCCAGCAGTCCTCTACAGGTTCTGGGCAGCGAGGGAACTGAAGCTTTCTTT.

This sequence joins TRBV29-1 and TRBJ1-5; weak D call: TRBD1 (5 bases). The CDR3 contains 12 residues. Germline V gene data show CDR1 as SQVTM and CDR2 as ANQGSEA. Trimming cost V 6 bases and J 9 bases, with 15 bases left between them. Here the CDR3 DNA reads TGCAGCGTCGGGGACGGGGCAAGGCCCCAGCATTTT. It specifies CSVGDGARPQHF.

The chain recombines TRBV11-2 with TRBJ2-5, with D possibly being TRBD1 or TRBD2 (5 bases each). From germline, CDR1 is SGHAT and CDR2 FQNNGV. Trimming stripped 5 bases from V and 2 bases from J, with 12 bases between. The CDR3 consists of 14 residues. The DNA for the CDR3 is TGTGCCAGCAGCCCCCCGGGACGGCAAGAGACCCAGTACTTC. Translating it yields CASSPPGRQETQYF.

This clonotype was seen ten or more times. The CDR3 bases are TGCGCCAGCAGCTTGGCTTTTGAGGGCCGGGAGGGCTACACCTTC. It translates to CASSLAFEGREGYTF. This chain uses TRBV5-1 with TRBJ1-2; D ambiguous. Per germline, CDR1 SGHRS and CDR2 YFSETQ. This CDR3 has 15 residues. Trimming left V 0 bases short and J 8 bases short, with 17 bases between.

The chain recombines TRBV2 with TRBJ2-4; the D is unclear. V lost 11 bases, J lost 6 bases, and 17 bases lay in between. Germline V CDR1 and CDR2: SNHLY, FYNNEI. CDR3 length: 13 residues. The CDR3 is CAEGTSDRNIQYF. The CDR3 coding sequence is TGTGCCGAAGGTACATCAGACCGAAACATTCAGTACTTC.

Ten or more counts support this clonotype. This rearrangement joins TRBV5-1 to TRBJ2-3; perhaps TRBD2 as D (5 bases). The CDR3 loop spans 15 amino acids. Germline CDR1 is SGHRS and CDR2 is YFSETQ. V shed 2 bases and J shed 3 bases, with 13 bases lying between them. The CDR3 coding sequence is TGCGCCAGCAGCTTACCAGCCGGGGATACAGATACGCAGTATTTT. Its protein is CASSLPAGDTDTQYF.

This rearrangement joins TRBV12-3 or TRBV12-4 to TRBJ1-1; possible D gene TRBD1, 6 bases. The CDR3 consists of 14 residues. V lost 3 bases and J lost 7, with 15 bases in between. CDR3: CASSFRQGKGEAFF. The CDR3 DNA follows: TGTGCCAGCAGTTTCCGGCAGGGGAAGGGTGAAGCTTTCTTT.

With respect to this clonotype: One end of the junction fails to match germline, which may point to a read error. The chain employs TRBV20-1 and TRBJ1-1; possibly TRBD1 for D (6 bases). The CDR3 spans 12 residues. Germline V gene lookup returns CDR1 DFQATT and CDR2 SNEGSKA (reference sequence). CDR3 in DNA: TGCAGTGCTACCCGGGACACATTTGAAGCTTCCTTT. Translated: CSATRDTFEASF.